A selection of T cell receptor beta chains follows, all from one sample in a study of shared T cell receptors in the human thymus. Assay: immunoSEQ multiplex PCR; the TCRdb copy retains only in-frame clones and omits some. The sample lists roughly 410,000 clones, roughly 94% occurring once. The material sequenced was thymocytes. The receptors stem from a human donor. CDR3s include the opening cysteine and the closing phenylalanine or tryptophan. A D gene is named only where the DNA matches it firmly. Only part of the rows carry a size: once, few, many, or a class if the clone is expanded.

-	TRBV21-1	TRBJ2-5	-	CASSTYRDRLIQETQYF	TGTGCCAGCAGCACCTACCGGGACCGACTTATACAAGAGACCCAGTACTTC
TRBD2	TRBV27	TRBJ2-5	-	CASSPRPPRGAQYF	TGTGCCAGCAGTCCCCGCCCACCGCGGGGGGCCCAGTACTTC
-	TRBV29-1	TRBJ1-4	-	CSVEGEEEKLFF	TGCAGCGTTGAAGGGGAAGAGGAAAAACTGTTTTTT
TRBD1	TRBV4-1	TRBJ2-3	-	CASSPRTLHRGSMDTQYF	TGCGCCAGCAGCCCTCGAACCTTACACAGGGGGAGCATGGATACGCAGTATTTT
-	TRBV5-1	TRBJ2-7	-	CASSLAKTSTPYEQYF	TGCGCCAGCAGCTTGGCTAAGACTTCCACCCCCTACGAGCAGTACTTC
TRBD2	TRBV7-9	TRBJ2-3	once	CASSLGEDSRERPDTQYF	TGTGCCAGCAGCTTAGGGGAGGATTCGCGGGAGAGGCCAGATACGCAGTATTTT
TRBD1	TRBV6-1	TRBJ2-3	-	CASSEPRDRGEAGDTQYF	TGTGCCAGCAGTGAGCCCCGGGACAGGGGGGAGGCGGGAGATACGCAGTATTTT
TRBD1	TRBV7-3	TRBJ2-3	-	CASSIGTGSTDTQYF	TGTGCCAGCAGCATCGGGACAGGGAGTACAGATACGCAGTATTTT
-	TRBV25-1	TRBJ2-1	-	CASSEFETKYEQFF	TGTGCCAGCAGTGAATTCGAGACTAAATATGAGCAGTTCTTC
-	TRBV4-3	TRBJ2-1	-	CASSQARLGVSYNEQFF	TGCGCCAGCAGCCAAGCCCGACTAGGCGTCTCCTACAATGAGCAGTTCTTC
-	TRBV29-1	TRBJ2-5	-	CSVVAVQETQYF	TGCAGCGTTGTAGCGGTCCAAGAGACCCAGTACTTC
-	TRBV7-7	TRBJ2-5	-	CASSLEPDRETQYF	TGTGCTAGCAGCTTAGAACCTGACAGGGAGACCCAGTACTTC
TRBD1	TRBV14	TRBJ2-1	-	CASRPGQGGKHNEQFF	TGTGCCAGCAGACCCGGACAGGGGGGTAAACACAATGAGCAGTTCTTC
-	TRBV4-1	TRBJ1-1	once	CASSQEGPTAGIGDTEAFF	TGCGCCAGCAGCCAAGAAGGTCCCACAGCGGGTATTGGTGACACTGAAGCTTTCTTT
-	TRBV2	TRBJ2-1	-	CASSPPAGSYNEQFF	TGTGCCAGCAGTCCTCCCGCCGGGTCTTACAATGAGCAGTTCTTC
-	TRBV28	TRBJ2-7	-	CAAVLDRGSYEQYF	TGTGCCGCGGTCCTCGATCGAGGGTCCTACGAGCAGTACTTC
-	TRBV30	TRBJ2-7	-	CAWSVRQGGEQYF	TGTGCCTGGAGTGTAAGGCAGGGAGGCGAGCAGTACTTC
-	TRBV7-7	TRBJ2-1	-	CASSLRGYNEQFF	TGTGCTAGCAGCTTAAGGGGGTACAATGAGCAGTTCTTC